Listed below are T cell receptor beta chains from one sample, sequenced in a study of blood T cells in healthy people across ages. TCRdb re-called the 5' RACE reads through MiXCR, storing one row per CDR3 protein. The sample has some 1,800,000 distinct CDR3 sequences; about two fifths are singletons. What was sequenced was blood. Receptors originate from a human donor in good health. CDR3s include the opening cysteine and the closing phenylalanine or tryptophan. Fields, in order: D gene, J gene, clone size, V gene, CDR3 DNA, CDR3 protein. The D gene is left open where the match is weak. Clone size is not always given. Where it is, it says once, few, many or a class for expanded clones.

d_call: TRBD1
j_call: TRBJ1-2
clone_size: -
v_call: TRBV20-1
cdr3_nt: TGCAGTGCTCCGGGACAGGGTTACGGAGGCTACACCTTC
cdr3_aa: CSAPGQGYGGYTF

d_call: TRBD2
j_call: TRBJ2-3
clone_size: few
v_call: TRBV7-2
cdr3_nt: TGTGCCAGCAGCCCCCGGGTAGCGGGGCGGACAGATACGCAGTATTTT
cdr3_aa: CASSPRVAGRTDTQYF

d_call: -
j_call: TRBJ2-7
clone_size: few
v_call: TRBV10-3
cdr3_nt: TGTGCCATCAGTGCCGAACAGGGTCCCTACGAGCAGTACTTC
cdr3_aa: CAISAEQGPYEQYF

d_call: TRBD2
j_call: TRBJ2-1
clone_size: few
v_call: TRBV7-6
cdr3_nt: TGTGCCAGCAGCTCCTACTCGGGACTAGGATACAATGAGCAGTTCTTC
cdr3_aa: CASSSYSGLGYNEQFF

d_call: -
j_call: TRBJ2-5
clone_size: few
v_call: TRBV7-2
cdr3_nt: TGTGCCAGCAGTTCTATACATGGGCGCCAGTACTTC
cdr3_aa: CASSSIHGRQYF

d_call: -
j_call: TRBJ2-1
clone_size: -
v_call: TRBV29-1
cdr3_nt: TGCAGCGTTCGGGGGACAGCTAAACGGATCTCCTACAATGAGCAGTTCTTC
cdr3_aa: CSVRGTAKRISYNEQFF

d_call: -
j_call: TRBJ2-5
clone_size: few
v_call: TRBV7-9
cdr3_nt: TGTGCCAGCAGCCTAATGGGACCTCAAGAGACCCAGTACTTC
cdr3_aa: CASSLMGPQETQYF

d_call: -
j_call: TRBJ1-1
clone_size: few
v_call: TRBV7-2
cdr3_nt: TGTGCCAGCAGCTTAGCGATCAGTGCTGAAGCTTTCTTT
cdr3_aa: CASSLAISAEAFF

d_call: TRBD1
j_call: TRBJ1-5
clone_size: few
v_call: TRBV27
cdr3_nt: TGTGCCAGCAGACTCTCAGGGGGCTGGGGCAATCAGCCCCAGCATTTT
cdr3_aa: CASRLSGGWGNQPQHF

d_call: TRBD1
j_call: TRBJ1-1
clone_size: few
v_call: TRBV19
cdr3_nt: TGTGCCAGTAGGAATGACAGGGCAAACACTGAAGCTTTCTTT
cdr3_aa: CASRNDRANTEAFF

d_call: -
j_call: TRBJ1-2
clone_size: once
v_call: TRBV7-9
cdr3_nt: TGTGCCAGCAGCTTAGGGTACGGGGCGGGCTATGGCTACACCTTC
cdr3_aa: CASSLGYGAGYGYTF

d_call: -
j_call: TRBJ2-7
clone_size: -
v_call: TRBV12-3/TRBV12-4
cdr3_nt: TGTGCCAGCAGCCCCTCCAGGCATAACCACGAGCAGTACTTC
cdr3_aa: CASSPSRHNHEQYF

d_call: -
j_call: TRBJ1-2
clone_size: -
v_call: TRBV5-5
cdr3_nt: TGTGCCAGCAGCTTGGAGGTAGCCCCAGGTGGCTACACCTTC
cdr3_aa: CASSLEVAPGGYTF

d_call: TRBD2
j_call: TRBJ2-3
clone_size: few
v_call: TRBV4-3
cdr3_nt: TGCGCCAGCAGCCAAGAAAGCGGGGCCGTAGATACGCAGTATTTT
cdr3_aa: CASSQESGAVDTQYF

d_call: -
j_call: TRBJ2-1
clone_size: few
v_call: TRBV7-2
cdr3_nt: TGTGCCAGCAGCTTAGAAGGGGGGTGGAACTACAATGAGCAGTTCTTC
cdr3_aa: CASSLEGGWNYNEQFF

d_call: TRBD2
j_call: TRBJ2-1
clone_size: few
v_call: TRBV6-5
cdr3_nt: TGTGCCAGCACTTCGGGACTAGCAGACAATGAGCAGTTCTTC
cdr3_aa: CASTSGLADNEQFF

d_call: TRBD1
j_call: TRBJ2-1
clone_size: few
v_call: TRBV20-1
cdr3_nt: TGCAGTGCTAGTGCCGGGACAGTTTACAATGAGCAGTTCTTC
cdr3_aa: CSASAGTVYNEQFF

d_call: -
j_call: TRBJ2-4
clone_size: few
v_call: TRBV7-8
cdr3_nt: TGTGCCAGCAGCTTTGGCGGCAAAAACATTCAGTACTTC
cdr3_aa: CASSFGGKNIQYF

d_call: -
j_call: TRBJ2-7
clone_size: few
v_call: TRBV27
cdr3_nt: TGTGCCAGCAGTTTTGCTGATCCCTCCTACGAGCAGTACTTC
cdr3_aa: CASSFADPSYEQYF

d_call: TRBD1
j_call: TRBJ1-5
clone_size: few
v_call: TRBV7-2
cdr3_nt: TGTGCCAGCAGCGCGAGACAGGGGGTGGGTCAGCCCCAGCATTTT
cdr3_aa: CASSARQGVGQPQHF

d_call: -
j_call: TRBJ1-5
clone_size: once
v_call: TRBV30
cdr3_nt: TGTGCCTGGAAGGTCAGCAATCAGCCCCAGCATTTT
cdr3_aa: CAWKVSNQPQHF

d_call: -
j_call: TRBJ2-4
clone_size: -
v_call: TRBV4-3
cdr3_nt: TGCGCCAGCAGCCAAGAGTTAGGCCAGAGGGATCTAGCCAAAAACATTCAGTACTTC
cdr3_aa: CASSQELGQRDLAKNIQYF

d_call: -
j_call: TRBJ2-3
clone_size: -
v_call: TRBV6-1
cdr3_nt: TGTGCCAGCAGTGAAGCACATGGAAAAATCGGATCGCAGTATTTT
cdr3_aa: CASSEAHGKIGSQYF

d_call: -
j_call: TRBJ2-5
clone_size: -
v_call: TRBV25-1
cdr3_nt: TGTGCCAGCAGTGAACAGGCCACCCTAGGTCTCGGAGAGACCCAGTACTTC
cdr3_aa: CASSEQATLGLGETQYF

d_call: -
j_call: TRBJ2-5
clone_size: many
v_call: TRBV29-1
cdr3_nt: TGCAGCTGGCGGGGAGGTAGTCAAGAGACCCAGTACTTC
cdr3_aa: CSWRGGSQETQYF

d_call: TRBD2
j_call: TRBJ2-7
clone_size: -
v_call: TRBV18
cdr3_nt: TGTGCCAGCTCACCCAGGGAGGGCTCCTACGAGCAGTACTTC
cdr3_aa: CASSPREGSYEQYF

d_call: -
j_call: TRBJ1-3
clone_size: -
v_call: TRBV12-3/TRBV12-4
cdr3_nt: TGTGCCAGCAGTTCTACCTACTCTGGAAACACCATATATTTT
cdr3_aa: CASSSTYSGNTIYF

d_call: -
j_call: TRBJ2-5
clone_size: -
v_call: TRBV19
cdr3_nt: TGTGCCAGTACCATAAGACACAGGGCGGAGACCCAGTACTTC
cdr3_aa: CASTIRHRAETQYF

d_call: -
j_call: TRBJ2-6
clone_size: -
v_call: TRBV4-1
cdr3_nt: TGCGCCAGCGGGGCGATTGGGGCCAACGTCCTGACTTTC
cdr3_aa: CASGAIGANVLTF

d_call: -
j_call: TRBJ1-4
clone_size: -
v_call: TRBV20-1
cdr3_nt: TGCAGTGCTAGCGCCAGGGGTAGGGAATTGGGTGAAAAACTGTTTTTT
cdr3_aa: CSASARGRELGEKLFF

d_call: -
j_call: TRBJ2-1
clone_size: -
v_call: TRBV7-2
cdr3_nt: TGTGCCAGCAGCTCCCAGTCTCGCGGGTACAATGAGCAGTTCTTC
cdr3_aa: CASSSQSRGYNEQFF

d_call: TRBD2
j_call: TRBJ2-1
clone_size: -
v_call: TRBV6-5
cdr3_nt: TGTGCCAGCAGTTCCCCCTATAGCGGGGGGGCCGTGAATGAGCAGTTCTTC
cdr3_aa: CASSSPYSGGAVNEQFF

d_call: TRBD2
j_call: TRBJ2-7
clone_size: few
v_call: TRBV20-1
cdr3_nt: TGCAGTGCTAGTCGGGGGGTATCCTACGAGCAGTACTTC
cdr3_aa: CSASRGVSYEQYF

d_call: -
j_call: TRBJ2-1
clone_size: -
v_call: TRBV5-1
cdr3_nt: TGCGCCAGCAGTTTAGAGGGGGTCGGCTACAATGAGCAGTTCTTC
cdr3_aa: CASSLEGVGYNEQFF

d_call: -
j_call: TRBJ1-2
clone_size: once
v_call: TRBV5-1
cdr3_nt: TGCGCCAGCAGCTTGGAGATCGGGACGAGGGGGGGCTACACCTTC
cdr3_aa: CASSLEIGTRGGYTF

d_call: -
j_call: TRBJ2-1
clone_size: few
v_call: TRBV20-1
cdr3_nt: TGCAGTGCTGACCAGGGGTTCTATGAGCAGTTCTTC
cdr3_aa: CSADQGFYEQFF

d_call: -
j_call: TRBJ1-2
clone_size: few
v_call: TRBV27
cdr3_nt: TGTGCCAGCAGTTTATCGGTCTCCTATGGCTACACCTTC
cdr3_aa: CASSLSVSYGYTF

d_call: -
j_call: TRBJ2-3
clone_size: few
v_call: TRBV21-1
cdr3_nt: TGTGCCAGCAGCACCAGTAGGTTCGGCACAGATACGCAGTATTTT
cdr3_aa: CASSTSRFGTDTQYF

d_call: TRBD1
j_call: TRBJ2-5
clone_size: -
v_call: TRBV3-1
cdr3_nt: TGTGCCAGCAGCCAATCCCCGACAGGGAGAGAGACCCAGTACTTC
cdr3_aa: CASSQSPTGRETQYF

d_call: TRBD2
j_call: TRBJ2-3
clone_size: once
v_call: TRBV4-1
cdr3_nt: TGCGCCAGCATCCCCAGGGGTAGTAGGGCTAGCGGGGAGACAGATACGCAGTATTTT
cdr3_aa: CASIPRGSRASGETDTQYF

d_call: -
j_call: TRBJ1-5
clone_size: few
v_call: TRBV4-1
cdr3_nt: TGCGCCAGCAGCCGAGGGACGACCAAGGACAATCAGCCCCAGCATTTT
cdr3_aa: CASSRGTTKDNQPQHF

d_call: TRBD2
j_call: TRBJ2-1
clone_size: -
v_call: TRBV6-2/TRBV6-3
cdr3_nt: TGTGCCAGCCGGGGGACTAGTTCGAATGAGCAGTTCTTC
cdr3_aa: CASRGTSSNEQFF

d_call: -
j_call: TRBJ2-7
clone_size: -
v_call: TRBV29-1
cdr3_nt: TGCAGCGTTGTACAGGGAGGAAACGAGCAGTACTTC
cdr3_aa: CSVVQGGNEQYF

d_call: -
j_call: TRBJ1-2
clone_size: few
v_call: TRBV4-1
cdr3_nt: TGCGCCAGCAGCCAAGAAGGGGCCAGGGGTAACTATGGCTACACCTTC
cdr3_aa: CASSQEGARGNYGYTF

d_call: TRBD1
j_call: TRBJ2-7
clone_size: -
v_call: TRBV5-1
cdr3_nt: TGCGCCAGCAGCCCGGGACAGGGGGCTACCGGCGAGCAGTACTTC
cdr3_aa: CASSPGQGATGEQYF

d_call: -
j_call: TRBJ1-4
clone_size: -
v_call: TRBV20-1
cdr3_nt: TGCAGTGCAGAAGATGAAAAACTGTTTTTT
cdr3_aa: CSAEDEKLFF

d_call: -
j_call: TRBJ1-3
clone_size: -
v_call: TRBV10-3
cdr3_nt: TGTGCCATCACCAGGGATAGCTCTGGAAACACCATATATTTT
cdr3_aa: CAITRDSSGNTIYF

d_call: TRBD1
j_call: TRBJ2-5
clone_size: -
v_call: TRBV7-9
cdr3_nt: TGTGCCAGCAGCACCACAGGGGAAGAGACCCAGTACTTC
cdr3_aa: CASSTTGEETQYF

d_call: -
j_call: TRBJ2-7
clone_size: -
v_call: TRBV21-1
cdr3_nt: TGTGCCAGCAGCCCCCATGGTTACGAGCAGTACTTC
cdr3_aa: CASSPHGYEQYF

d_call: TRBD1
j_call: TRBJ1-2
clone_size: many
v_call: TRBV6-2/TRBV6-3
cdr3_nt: TGTGCCAGCAGAGACTACAGGGGGCGCGACTATGGCTACACCTTC
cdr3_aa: CASRDYRGRDYGYTF

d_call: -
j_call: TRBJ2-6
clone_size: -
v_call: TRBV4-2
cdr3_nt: TGTGCCAGCAGCCAAAGACAGGACCCCACCTCTGGGGCCAACGTCCTGACTTTC
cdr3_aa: CASSQRQDPTSGANVLTF